This T cell receptor beta chain was retrieved from a study of patients and donors after allogeneic stem cell transplantation. Each CDR3 protein gets one entry after TCRdb re-called the RT-PCR reads with MiXCR. The sample holds hundreds of thousands of distinct CDR3 sequences, 16% seen once. The V end lost 2 bases, the J end lost 4 bases, and 18 bases lay between the germline ends. In germline, CDR1 is SGHVS, CDR2 FQNEAQ. This CDR3 spans 16 amino acids. This clonotype was detected many times. What was sequenced was blood, either unsorted or a sorted T cell fraction (not recorded which). The sequence was obtained from a human donor who was either an allogeneic HSCT recipient or a stem cell or donor lymphocyte infusion donor (not recorded which). It is not recorded whose cells these are; they may come from a transplant donor. The chain employs TRBV7-8 and TRBJ2-7; perhaps TRBD1 as D (6 bases). CDR3 region: CASSLNDGTSVYEQYF. The CDR3 DNA sequence: TGTGCCAGCAGCTTAAATGACGGGACAAGCGTATACGAGCAGTACTTC. The full variable domain, rest sourced from reference TRBV7-8 and TRBJ2-7, is GAGVSQSPRYKVAKRGQDVALRCDPISGHVSLFWYQQALGQGPEFLTYFQNEAQLDKSGLPSDRFFAERPEGSVSTLKIQRTQQEDSAVYLCASSLNDGTSVYEQYFGPGTRLTVT.